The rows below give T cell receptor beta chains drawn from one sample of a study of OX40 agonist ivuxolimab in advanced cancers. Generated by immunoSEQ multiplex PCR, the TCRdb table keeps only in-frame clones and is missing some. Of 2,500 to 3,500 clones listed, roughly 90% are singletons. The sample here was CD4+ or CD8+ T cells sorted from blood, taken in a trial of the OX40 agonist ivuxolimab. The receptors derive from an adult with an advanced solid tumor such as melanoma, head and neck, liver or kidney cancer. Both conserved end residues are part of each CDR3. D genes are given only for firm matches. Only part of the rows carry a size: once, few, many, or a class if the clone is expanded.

cdr3_nt: TGCGCCAGCAGCCACCGGACTAGCGGGGGGTTGAATGAGCAGTTCTTC
cdr3_aa: CASSHRTSGGLNEQFF
d_call: TRBD2
clone_size: -
j_call: TRBJ2-1
v_call: TRBV5-1

cdr3_nt: TGTGCCAGCAGCTCGCGGGGGCAGGAGGATGGCTACACCTTC
cdr3_aa: CASSSRGQEDGYTF
d_call: -
clone_size: -
j_call: TRBJ1-2
v_call: TRBV7-9

cdr3_nt: TGTGCCTGGAGTGTACGAGGGTCCGCCAATTCACCCCTCCACTTT
cdr3_aa: CAWSVRGSANSPLHF
d_call: -
clone_size: -
j_call: TRBJ1-6
v_call: TRBV30

cdr3_nt: TGTGCCAGCAGCGGCGACGGGATCTATGGCTACACCTTC
cdr3_aa: CASSGDGIYGYTF
d_call: -
clone_size: -
j_call: TRBJ1-2
v_call: TRBV5-4

cdr3_nt: TGCGCCAGCAGCCAAGATACACAGTTAAACTATGGCTACACCTTC
cdr3_aa: CASSQDTQLNYGYTF
d_call: -
clone_size: -
j_call: TRBJ1-2
v_call: TRBV4-1

cdr3_nt: TGTGCCAGAAAACGGACTAGCTTCCGGAGCAATGAGCAGTTCTTC
cdr3_aa: CARKRTSFRSNEQFF
d_call: TRBD2
clone_size: -
j_call: TRBJ2-1
v_call: TRBV5-3

cdr3_nt: TGCGCCAGCAGTGTGGACAGGGGTTTTTCACCCCTCCACTTT
cdr3_aa: CASSVDRGFSPLHF
d_call: TRBD1
clone_size: -
j_call: TRBJ1-6
v_call: TRBV10-2

cdr3_nt: TGTGCCAGCAGTACTCCTGATGGGGTTGGTACGCAGTATTTT
cdr3_aa: CASSTPDGVGTQYF
d_call: -
clone_size: -
j_call: TRBJ2-3
v_call: TRBV6-6

cdr3_nt: TGCGCCAGCAGCCGGGGGGCTCGGACTAATGAAAAACTGTTTTTT
cdr3_aa: CASSRGARTNEKLFF
d_call: -
clone_size: -
j_call: TRBJ1-4
v_call: TRBV5-1

cdr3_nt: TGTGCCAGCAGCTTGGAAGCGGGGGGGCCGATAGATACGCAGTATTTT
cdr3_aa: CASSLEAGGPIDTQYF
d_call: TRBD2
clone_size: -
j_call: TRBJ2-3
v_call: TRBV5-7

cdr3_nt: TGTGCCAGCAGCGTAGGACAGGGCACGAACACCGGGGAGCTGTTTTTT
cdr3_aa: CASSVGQGTNTGELFF
d_call: TRBD1
clone_size: -
j_call: TRBJ2-2
v_call: TRBV9

cdr3_nt: TGTGCCAGCAGCGTAGCCGGGGACAGAGATCAGCCCCAGCATTTT
cdr3_aa: CASSVAGDRDQPQHF
d_call: TRBD1
clone_size: -
j_call: TRBJ1-5
v_call: TRBV9

cdr3_nt: TGTGCCAGCACCTCCTACCCAGGAGGGTTGGCTGGCTACACCTTC
cdr3_aa: CASTSYPGGLAGYTF
d_call: -
clone_size: -
j_call: TRBJ1-2
v_call: TRBV9

cdr3_nt: TGTGCCAGCAGCCAAGACAGAATCTACGAGCAGTACTTC
cdr3_aa: CASSQDRIYEQYF
d_call: -
clone_size: -
j_call: TRBJ2-7
v_call: TRBV11-1

cdr3_nt: TGCGCCAGCAGCCGAGGGCCGGGACCTCTCTCCTACGAGCAGTACTTC
cdr3_aa: CASSRGPGPLSYEQYF
d_call: -
clone_size: -
j_call: TRBJ2-7
v_call: TRBV4-1

cdr3_nt: TGTGCCAGCAGCTTATTCATGGGATACGAGCAGTACTTC
cdr3_aa: CASSLFMGYEQYF
d_call: -
clone_size: -
j_call: TRBJ2-7
v_call: TRBV7-9

cdr3_nt: TGCGCCAGCAGCCAACTTAGGGCAGGGGGTTCCACTGAAGCTTTCTTT
cdr3_aa: CASSQLRAGGSTEAFF
d_call: TRBD1
clone_size: -
j_call: TRBJ1-1
v_call: TRBV4-1

cdr3_nt: TGTGCCAGCAGCTTAGTAGGAGGGATACCCCAAGAGACCCAGTACTTC
cdr3_aa: CASSLVGGIPQETQYF
d_call: -
clone_size: -
j_call: TRBJ2-5
v_call: TRBV7-2

cdr3_nt: TGTGCCAGCAGCTCCTATGGAGACACCATATATTTT
cdr3_aa: CASSSYGDTIYF
d_call: -
clone_size: -
j_call: TRBJ1-3
v_call: TRBV7-2

cdr3_nt: TGTGCCTGGGGACAGGGGGCTGGCTACACCTTC
cdr3_aa: CAWGQGAGYTF
d_call: TRBD1
clone_size: -
j_call: TRBJ1-2
v_call: TRBV30

cdr3_nt: TGTGCCAGCAGCTTGGGGGCAGGGGAGACAGAGACCCAGTACTTC
cdr3_aa: CASSLGAGETETQYF
d_call: -
clone_size: -
j_call: TRBJ2-5
v_call: TRBV5-4

cdr3_nt: TGCGCCAGCAGCCCAGGGGGACTAGCGGCCCTAGGAAACTACGAGCAGTACTTC
cdr3_aa: CASSPGGLAALGNYEQYF
d_call: TRBD2
clone_size: once
j_call: TRBJ2-7
v_call: TRBV4-1

cdr3_nt: TGTGCCAGCAGCTTAGCAGGTAGCGGGGTTGCAGATACGCAGTATTTT
cdr3_aa: CASSLAGSGVADTQYF
d_call: TRBD2
clone_size: -
j_call: TRBJ2-3
v_call: TRBV7-2

cdr3_nt: TGTGCCAGCAGTGAAGCGGTGCGCAGGGGGGGGGAGACCCAGTACTTC
cdr3_aa: CASSEAVRRGGETQYF
d_call: -
clone_size: -
j_call: TRBJ2-5
v_call: TRBV6-1

cdr3_nt: TGTGCCAGCAGCCACAGGGTAAACATTCACGGGGCCAACGTCCTGACTTTC
cdr3_aa: CASSHRVNIHGANVLTF
d_call: -
clone_size: -
j_call: TRBJ2-6
v_call: TRBV14

cdr3_nt: TGCAGTGCCCTCGGATTTTTTGCCCAGCATTTT
cdr3_aa: CSALGFFAQHF
d_call: -
clone_size: -
j_call: TRBJ1-5
v_call: TRBV20-1

cdr3_nt: TGTGCCATCACCCCCACTGGCTCTGGGGCCAACGTCCTGACTTTC
cdr3_aa: CAITPTGSGANVLTF
d_call: -
clone_size: few
j_call: TRBJ2-6
v_call: TRBV10-3

cdr3_nt: TGTGCCAGCTCGGACAGGGCCGTACAAGAGACCCAGTACTTC
cdr3_aa: CASSDRAVQETQYF
d_call: TRBD1
clone_size: -
j_call: TRBJ2-5
v_call: TRBV19

cdr3_nt: TGTGCCAGCAGCTTATTTGCGGTCCAAGAGACCCAGTACTTC
cdr3_aa: CASSLFAVQETQYF
d_call: -
clone_size: -
j_call: TRBJ2-5
v_call: TRBV5-6

cdr3_nt: TGTGCCAGCTCACCAGTAGGGCAGGCCTCCTACGAGCAGTACTTC
cdr3_aa: CASSPVGQASYEQYF
d_call: -
clone_size: once
j_call: TRBJ2-7
v_call: TRBV18

cdr3_nt: TGTGCCAGCAAGGTCAACTCCTACGAGCAGTACTTC
cdr3_aa: CASKVNSYEQYF
d_call: -
clone_size: once
j_call: TRBJ2-7
v_call: TRBV2

cdr3_nt: TGCGCCAGCAGCCCGACTAGGAGGTACGAGCAGTACTTC
cdr3_aa: CASSPTRRYEQYF
d_call: -
clone_size: -
j_call: TRBJ2-7
v_call: TRBV5-1

cdr3_nt: TGTGCCAGCAGTTACTCGAGGGACAGTCGGGCTTTCTTT
cdr3_aa: CASSYSRDSRAFF
d_call: TRBD1
clone_size: -
j_call: TRBJ1-1
v_call: TRBV6-5

cdr3_nt: TGCGCCAGCAGCCAAGAATTATCAGGAGGAGAATCACCCCTCCACTTT
cdr3_aa: CASSQELSGGESPLHF
d_call: -
clone_size: -
j_call: TRBJ1-6
v_call: TRBV4-3

cdr3_nt: TGTGCCAGCAGCCCATTGAGGTGGGGGGGAAGAGATACGCAGTATTTT
cdr3_aa: CASSPLRWGGRDTQYF
d_call: TRBD2
clone_size: -
j_call: TRBJ2-3
v_call: TRBV5-6

cdr3_nt: TGTGCCAGCAGCTTCCAGGACAGGGACCTGTTTTTT
cdr3_aa: CASSFQDRDLFF
d_call: TRBD1
clone_size: -
j_call: TRBJ1-4
v_call: TRBV7-9

cdr3_nt: TGTGCCACCAGCAGATACCTGACTAGCGGGGGGGCCGGGGAGCAGTTCTTC
cdr3_aa: CATSRYLTSGGAGEQFF
d_call: TRBD2
clone_size: -
j_call: TRBJ2-1
v_call: TRBV15

cdr3_nt: TGTGCCAGCACCCTCGCAAGCACCCCTTACCCGGGCAATGAGCAGTTCTTC
cdr3_aa: CASTLASTPYPGNEQFF
d_call: -
clone_size: -
j_call: TRBJ2-1
v_call: TRBV7-6

cdr3_nt: TGTGCCAGCAGCGCAACTACGGGACACCCGAACACTGAAGCTTTCTTT
cdr3_aa: CASSATTGHPNTEAFF
d_call: -
clone_size: once
j_call: TRBJ1-1
v_call: TRBV9

cdr3_nt: TGTGCCAGCTCACGGGCCACAGATACGCAGTATTTT
cdr3_aa: CASSRATDTQYF
d_call: -
clone_size: -
j_call: TRBJ2-3
v_call: TRBV18

cdr3_nt: TGTGCCAGCAGCTTAGCGTGGCGGGGGGGCTTCGAGCAGTACTTC
cdr3_aa: CASSLAWRGGFEQYF
d_call: TRBD2
clone_size: -
j_call: TRBJ2-7
v_call: TRBV7-9

cdr3_nt: TGTGCCAGCATTGGATCGGGGGGGCCCTACAATGAGCAGTTCTTC
cdr3_aa: CASIGSGGPYNEQFF
d_call: TRBD2
clone_size: -
j_call: TRBJ2-1
v_call: TRBV2